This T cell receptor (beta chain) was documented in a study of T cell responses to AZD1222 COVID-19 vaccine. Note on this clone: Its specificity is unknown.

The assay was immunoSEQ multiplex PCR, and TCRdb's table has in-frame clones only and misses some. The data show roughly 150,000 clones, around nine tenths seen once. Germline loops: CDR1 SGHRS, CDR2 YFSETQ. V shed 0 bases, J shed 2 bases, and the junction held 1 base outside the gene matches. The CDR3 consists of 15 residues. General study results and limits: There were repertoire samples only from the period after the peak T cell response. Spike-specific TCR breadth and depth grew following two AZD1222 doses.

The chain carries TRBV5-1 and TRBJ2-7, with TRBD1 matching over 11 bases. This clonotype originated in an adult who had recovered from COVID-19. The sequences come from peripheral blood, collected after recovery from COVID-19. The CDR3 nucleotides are TGCGCCAGCAGCTTGGGGACAGGGGGCACCTACGAGCAGTACTTC. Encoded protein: CASSLGTGGTYEQYF.